The entry below gives a single T cell receptor (beta chain) sequence along with its context. Its antigen is as yet unknown. Template switching introduced a universal primer site, and the cDNA bore unique molecular identifiers. One entry per CDR3 protein, called by TCRdb with MiXCR from the 5' RACE reads. The sample lists a few hundred thousand distinct CDR3 sequences, roughly an eighth occurring once. The data belong to a study of identical twins. General study results and limits: Cord blood's abundant beta clonotypes had fewer insertions, unlike memory repertoires. Conclusions relied on cross-sectional statistical analysis, not following the same donors. Out-of-frame alpha sequences shared between twins exhibited an excess of low generation probability.

With V trimmed by 5 bases and J by 3 bases, 15 bases remained unmatched. The CDR3 length is 17 residues. Looked up from germline, CDR1 is LGHDT and CDR2 is YNNKEL (reference sequence). These data also formed part of another study, on yellow fever vaccine responses in identical twins.

This TCR was recovered from a woman aged 18-29 years in good health. This rearrangement joins TRBV3-1 to TRBJ2-7; 8 bases line up with TRBD1. Sequencing used CD4+ T cells sorted from blood. The CDR3 DNA sequence: TGTGCCAGCAGCTCTCTTTCCAGGGGGCGAGGCAACTACGAGCAGTACTTC. It translates to CASSSLSRGRGNYEQYF.